The 20 T cell receptor beta chains presented below share a single source sample, sequenced in a study of cytomegalovirus exposure and HLA in healthy donors. A multiplex PCR was run with 60 Vbeta primers and 13 Jbeta primers. Produced via immunoSEQ multiplex PCR; TCRdb's table is partial and in-frame only. This table has around 140,000 clones, around 80% appearing once. Sequencing used PBMCs. These receptors were collected from a man aged 18 to 35 in good health and CMV-seropositive.

With regard to this clone: At one boundary the junction diverges from the germline segment, which might be a read error. This chain joins TRBV7-9 and TRBJ1-1; 12 bases are a match to TRBD1. This CDR3 comprises 15 residues. The V gene's germline CDR1 is SEHNR and CDR2 FQNEAQ (reference sequence). DNA of the CDR3: TGTTCCAGCAGCTTAGCCGGGACAGGGGGCGATGAAGCTTTCTTT. Protein sequence: CSSSLAGTGGDEAFF.

The chain uses TRBV23-1 and TRBJ2-1; 11 nucleotides align to TRBD2. TRBV23-1 is placed among ORFs of uncertain function. The CDR3 consists of 14 residues. Losses at the gene ends were 6 bases for V and 5 bases for J; bases not matched to a gene: 3. The CDR3 loop is CASRLAGVDNEQFF. The CDR3 DNA reads TGCGCCAGCAGACTAGCGGGAGTTGACAATGAGCAGTTCTTC.

The chain recombines TRBV15 with TRBJ2-1; TRBD2 might be the D (5 bases). Trimming stripped 6 bases from V and 6 bases from J, with 12 bases between. Germline V gene data show CDR1 as LNHNV and CDR2 as YYDKDF (reference sequence). The CDR3 has 13 residues. Here the CDR3 DNA reads TGTGCCACCAGTTCGGGGTCCATCAATGAGCAGTTCTTC. It is translated as CATSSGSINEQFF.

This chain joins TRBV29-1 and TRBJ2-3, with D hard to call. Trimming left V 7 bases short and J 4 bases short, with 18 bases between. CDR1 is SQVTM and CDR2 is ANQGSEA in the germline V gene. This CDR3 is built from 14 residues. The CDR3 coding sequence is TGCAGCGCCCAACTCCGCCGCCCCCCAGATACGCAGTATTTT. As protein: CSAQLRRPPDTQYF.

The rearrangement joins TRBV25-1 to TRBJ2-3, with 8 nucleotides matching TRBD2. The CDR3 spans 12 residues. Per the germline V gene, CDR1 is MGHDK and CDR2 is SYGVNS. For the CDR3, the DNA is TGTGCTGGGCGGGGGGGCACAGATACGCAGTATTTT. It encodes CAGRGGTDTQYF.

V is TRBV6-1 and J is TRBJ1-5; maybe TRBD1 (6 bases). Germline V gives CDR1 MNHNS, CDR2 SASEGT. The CDR3 runs 13 residues. Trimming shortened V by 2 bases and J by 9 bases, and 11 bases separated the two germline ends. DNA for the CDR3: TGTGCCAGCAGTGAATTAGTAGGGGGGCCCCAGCATTTT. It specifies CASSELVGGPQHF.

This sequence joins TRBV5-1 and TRBJ2-5; D perhaps matches TRBD1 (6 bases). The DNA end favors TRBJ2-7, so the J call may be wrong. The CDR3 loop spans 14 amino acids. CDR1 SGHRS and CDR2 YFSETQ come from the germline V gene. The CDR3 region has the DNA TGCGCCAGCAGCTCCGGGACAAAACTCTACGAGCAGTACTTC. Protein sequence: CASSSGTKLYEQYF.

The gene calls are TRBV7-3 and TRBJ2-5; 10 bases are a match to TRBD1. TRBJ2-7 explains the end of the DNA better; the J call may be wrong. This CDR3 region has 15 residues. Germline V gene sequence: CDR1 SGHTA, CDR2 FQGTGA. This chain's CDR3 is CASSPDRGLTYEQYF. The CDR3 DNA reads TGTGCCAGCAGTCCCGACAGGGGGCTCACCTACGAGCAGTACTTC.

The V gene is TRBV27, the J gene TRBJ1-2; D is possibly TRBD1 (6 bases). From germline, CDR1 is MNHEY and CDR2 SMNVEV (reference sequence). This CDR3 region has 14 residues. Deletions cut 6 bases from V and 3 bases from J, with 14 bases between. DNA of the CDR3: TGTGCCAGCAGGACACAGGGTTGGGACTATGGCTACACCTTC. This encodes CASRTQGWDYGYTF.

The rearrangement links TRBV14 to TRBJ2-2; D might be TRBD1 (5 bases). Germline CDR1 SGHDN, CDR2 FVKESK. V lost 0 bases and J 6 bases, leaving 8 bases between the germline ends. The CDR3 runs to 14 residues. The CDR3 DNA follows: TGTGCCAGCAGCCAAGAGGCAGGGCCCGGGGAGCTGTTTTTT. Translated: CASSQEAGPGELFF.

The chain recombines TRBV9 with TRBJ2-7; TRBD1 matches 10 bases. The CDR3 loop spans 13 amino acids. V gave up 7 bases and J gave up 5 bases; unmatched junction bases: 6. Germline CDR1 reads SGDLS; CDR2 reads YYNGEE. The CDR3 DNA sequence: TGTGCCAGCGGGAAAGACAGGGGGCACGAGCAGTACTTC. This gives the protein CASGKDRGHEQYF.

The chain joins TRBV5-1 to TRBJ2-5; a weak D match, TRBD1 (7 bases). The DNA end lines up better with TRBJ2-7; the J call may be wrong. The CDR3 extends over 14 amino acids. Per germline, CDR1 SGHRS and CDR2 YFSETQ. This CDR3 reads CASSSTGTRDEQYF. The CDR3 nucleotides are TGCGCCAGCAGCTCGACAGGGACTCGGGACGAGCAGTACTTC.

The chain combines TRBV28 with TRBJ2-7; TRBD1 aligns across 8 bases. CDR3 size: 14 residues. Germline CDR1 MDHEN, CDR2 SYDVKM. J gave up 3 bases and V 5 bases, and 6 bases lay outside the gene matches. DNA for the CDR3: TGTGCCAGCAGTCCCGGGACAGGAGGCTACGAGCAGTACTTC. Translation: CASSPGTGGYEQYF.

The chain links TRBV30 to TRBJ2-1; TRBD2 agrees at 13 bases. CDR1 and CDR2 (germline): GTSNPN, SVGIG (reference sequence). The CDR3 is made up of 16 amino acids. Unmatched junction bases numbered 6, after V lost 3 bases and J lost 4 bases. CDR3 in DNA: TGTGCCTGGAGCCCTCCGGGACTAGCGGGGTACAATGAGCAGTTCTTC. It codes for CAWSPPGLAGYNEQFF.

The chain combines TRBV6-5 with TRBJ2-3; 7 bases match TRBD2. CDR1 MNHEY and CDR2 SVGAGI come from the germline V gene. After removal of 6 bases from V and 2 bases from J, the junction contained 8 bases not matched to a gene. This CDR3 is 15 amino acids long. CDR3 coding DNA: TGTGCCAGCAGGCTACTAGCGTTGATCACAGATACGCAGTATTTT. This encodes CASRLLALITDTQYF.

The V call is TRBV6-1, the J call TRBJ2-1; tentatively, D is TRBD1 (5 bases). This CDR3 region has 13 residues. Between the trimmed V and J ends, which lost 8 bases and 3 bases, there was a span of 11 bases. The V gene's germline CDR1 is MNHNS and CDR2 SASEGT. The CDR3 is CASLDSYYNEQFF. Written as DNA, the CDR3 is TGTGCCAGCCTAGACAGTTACTACAATGAGCAGTTCTTC.

The V call is TRBV28, the J call TRBJ2-7, with 8 positions matching TRBD2. This CDR3 is built from 15 residues. The germline V gene encodes CDR1 MDHEN and CDR2 SYDVKM. Trimming took 4 bases from V and 7 from J; bases not matched to a gene: 12. This CDR3 reads CASSSTGGRAEEQYF. The CDR3 coding sequence is TGTGCCAGCAGTTCGACGGGGGGGAGGGCCGAAGAGCAGTACTTC.

The J gene is TRBJ2-7, the V gene TRBV27; no reliable D call. Germline assignment: CDR1 MNHEY and CDR2 SMNVEV (reference sequence). V lost 6 bases and J 2 bases, leaving 14 bases between the germline ends. CDR3 length equals 14 residues. The CDR3 loop is CASSLHTSPYEQYF. CDR3 nucleotides: TGTGCCAGCAGCTTACACACATCTCCCTACGAGCAGTACTTC.

The chain has TRBV6-1 and TRBJ1-4; 7 bases map to TRBD1. The CDR3 spans 14 residues. Germline V gene sequence: CDR1 MNHNS, CDR2 SASEGT. With 7 bases clipped from V and 6 bases from J, the junction kept 8 bases outside the gene matches. CDR3: CASILQGGDEKLFF. The CDR3 DNA sequence: TGTGCCAGCATTCTTCAGGGGGGAGATGAAAAACTGTTTTTT.

V gene TRBV4-1 combines with J gene TRBJ2-1, with 11 bases aligning to TRBD2. Germline-derived CDR1 and CDR2 are MGHRA and YSYEKL. The CDR3 is made up of 16 amino acids. V trimming: 1 base; J trimming: 3 bases; junction bases outside the gene matches: 2. The CDR3 region has the DNA TGCGCCAGCAGCCAAGGTGGGACTAGCGGCTACAATGAGCAGTTCTTC. Translation gives CASSQGGTSGYNEQFF.